This T cell receptor (beta chain) was identified in a study of response to subunit inactivated influenza vaccine. Ten or more counts support this clonotype. Its antigen is not identified. Study results and limitations: Authors suggested each seasonal flu vaccination may recruit only limited numbers of new T cells.

TCRdb recomputed calls from the RT-PCR reads with MiXCR, one row per CDR3 protein. Of roughly 180,000 distinct CDR3 sequences in the sample, about 9% were seen once. V was clipped by 0 bases and J by 2 bases; unmatched bases: 15. Germline V gives CDR1 LGHNA, CDR2 YSLEER. CDR3 length: 20 residues. The rearrangement joins TRBV4-3 to TRBJ2-2; 7 bases agree with TRBD2. This TCR was sampled from a man between 50 and 59 years old who received an inactivated influenza vaccine. The sequencing used non-naive T cells sorted from PBMCs, collected on the day of vaccination. CDR3 sequence reads: CASSQDYPPAIAGNTGELFF. Here the CDR3 DNA reads TGCGCCAGCAGCCAAGATTACCCCCCCGCGATAGCGGGTAACACCGGGGAGCTGTTTTTT.